The source of this T cell receptor (beta chain) is a study of blood T cell repertoires in COVID-19. The CDR3 runs to 13 residues. V shed 2 bases and J shed 5 bases, with 9 bases lying between them. CDR1 and CDR2 (germline): KGHSH, LQKENI. Using immunoSEQ multiplex PCR, the repertoire was profiled, and TCRdb retains in-frame clones only, with some absent. The table has about 110,000 clones, about 80% seen once. The chain links TRBV18 to TRBJ1-2; the D is unclear. This TCR derives from a woman aged 35 to 49 with acute or convalescent COVID-19. Sequenced sample: peripheral blood. In nucleotides, the CDR3 is TGTGCCAGCTCACCAAAAGAGAAGTATGGCTACACCTTC. Residues: CASSPKEKYGYTF.